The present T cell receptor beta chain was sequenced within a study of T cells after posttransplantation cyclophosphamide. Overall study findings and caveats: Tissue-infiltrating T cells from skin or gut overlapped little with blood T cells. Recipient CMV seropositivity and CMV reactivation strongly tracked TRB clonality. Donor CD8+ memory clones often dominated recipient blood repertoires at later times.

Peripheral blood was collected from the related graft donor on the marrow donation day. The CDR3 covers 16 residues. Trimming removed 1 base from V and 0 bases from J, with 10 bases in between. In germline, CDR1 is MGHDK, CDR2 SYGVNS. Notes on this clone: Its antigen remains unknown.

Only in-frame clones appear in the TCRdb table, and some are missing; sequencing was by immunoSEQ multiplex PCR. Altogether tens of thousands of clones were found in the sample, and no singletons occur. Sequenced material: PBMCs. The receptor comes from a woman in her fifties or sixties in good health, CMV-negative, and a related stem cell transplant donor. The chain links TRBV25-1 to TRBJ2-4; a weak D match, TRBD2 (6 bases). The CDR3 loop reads CASSEFLGGAKNIQYF. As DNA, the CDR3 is TGTGCCAGCAGTGAATTCCTCGGGGGAGCCAAAAACATTCAGTACTTC.